Listed here are 30 T cell receptor beta chains from one sample, sequenced in a study of neurological immune-mediated disorders (dated by TCRdb to between 2018 and 2021). The receptor library was made with 5' RACE. These reads were obtained on an Illumina HiSeq 2500. Starting from the raw public reads, TCRdb applied fastp trimming at Q25, assembled clones with MiXCR and retained in-frame beta chains. CDR3 protein duplicates are merged, each entry listing the most common genes and DNA. The sample contains fewer than 60,000 distinct CDR3 sequences, about 3.8% of them found a single time. 5.5% to 7.5% of the sample is in the top ten clones. Specimen: PBMCs. These receptors originate from a man in his sixties with multiple sclerosis.

The rearrangement uses TRBV10-3 and TRBJ1-1; D remains unclear. Trimming took 3 bases from V and 1 from J, leaving 6 bases between them. From germline, CDR1 is ENHRY and CDR2 SYGVKD. The CDR3 is 13 amino acids. The CDR3 DNA follows: TGTGCCATCAGTGAAGAGAGGAACACTGAAGCTTTCTTT. Amino acids: CAISEERNTEAFF.

This clonotype appeared many times. V and J are TRBV11-3 and TRBJ2-5; perhaps TRBD2 as D (6 bases). CDR1 is SGHNT and CDR2 is YENEEA in the germline V gene. This CDR3 has 15 amino acids. V shed 6 bases and J shed 9 bases, with 23 bases lying between them. The CDR3 protein is CASRGGGIPAVAQYF. The CDR3 nucleotides read TGTGCCAGCAGGGGCGGCGGGATACCCGCTGTGGCCCAGTACTTC.

This clonotype was observed a handful of times. Compared with germline, one end of the junction differs, possibly owing to a read error. This chain uses TRBV12-3 or TRBV12-4 with TRBJ2-7; no clear D gene. The CDR3 spans 12 residues. DNA for the CDR3: TGTGACAGCAGTAGCCACTTTGGCGAGCAGTACTTC. Its protein product is CDSSSHFGEQYF.

This clonotype was counted many times. The chain employs TRBV20-1 and TRBJ2-1, with 7 bases that match TRBD2. The CDR3 contains 16 residues. Germline V CDR1 and CDR2: DFQATT, SNEGSKA (reference sequence). CDR3: CRTKCGRSGSYNEQFF. In DNA, the CDR3 is TGCAGGACGAAATGCGGGAGAAGTGGGTCCTACAATGAGCAGTTCTTC.

This clonotype was counted many times. This chain links TRBV12-3 or TRBV12-4 with TRBJ2-1; D is possibly TRBD2 (7 bases). This CDR3 comprises 14 residues. V lost 1 base and J lost 9, with 13 bases in between. CDR3 nucleotides: TGTGCCAGCAGTTTAGGGGGGGGGCCTGGTGAGCAGTTCTTC. As protein: CASSLGGGPGEQFF.

The chain employs TRBV4-1 and TRBJ2-7, with D perhaps TRBD1 (5 bases). In germline, CDR1 is MGHRA, CDR2 YSYEKL. The V gene lost 1 base and the J gene lost 0 bases, with 10 bases spanning the gap. The CDR3 extends over 15 amino acids. CDR3 amino acids: CASSQVTESSYEQYF. CDR3 bases: TGCGCCAGCAGCCAAGTGACAGAGAGCTCCTACGAGCAGTACTTC.

This clonotype has ten or more counts. The genes are TRBV18 and TRBJ2-5; D could derive from TRBD1 or TRBD2 (5 bases each). The V gene lost 5 bases and the J gene lost 4 bases, with 14 bases spanning the gap. The V gene's germline CDR1 is KGHSH and CDR2 LQKENI. The CDR3 length is 14 residues. In DNA, the CDR3 is TGTGCCAGCTCAACCGGGGCCTTGGGAGAGACCCAGTACTTC. This gives the protein CASSTGALGETQYF.

This clonotype was recorded at least ten times. This chain joins TRBV19 and TRBJ2-1, with D perhaps assigned TRBD1 or TRBD2 (5 bases each). With 3 bases removed from V and 7 bases from J, the gap between germline ends came to 16 bases. CDR3 size: 15 residues. Germline V gives CDR1 LNHDA, CDR2 SQIVND (reference sequence). The DNA for the CDR3 is TGTGCCAGTAGTATGGGACGCTTCCCTACAAATGAGCAGTTCTTC. As protein: CASSMGRFPTNEQFF.

This clonotype was recorded many times. The genes are TRBV29-1 and TRBJ1-1; TRBD1 is a possible D gene (5 bases). In germline, CDR1 is SQVTM, CDR2 ANQGSEA. CDR3 length: 13 residues. The germline V and J ends were trimmed by 6 bases and 1 base, with 12 bases remaining between them. CDR3 nucleotides: TGCAGCGTCGATGGGACGGGGAACACTGAAGCTTTCTTT. Translated: CSVDGTGNTEAFF.

The genes are TRBV5-6 and TRBJ1-1; D remains unclear. Germline V gene sequence: CDR1 SGHDT, CDR2 YYEEEE. This CDR3 region has 11 residues. Deletions cut 4 bases from V and 6 bases from J, with 7 bases between. The CDR3: CASSREAEAFF. The CDR3 DNA is TGTGCCAGCAGCCGGGAGGCTGAAGCTTTCTTT.

This clonotype was recorded many times. The rearrangement joins TRBV12-3 or TRBV12-4 to TRBJ2-1, with 7 bases that match TRBD2. The CDR3 is made up of 12 amino acids. J gave up 9 bases and V 10 bases, and 9 bases lay outside the gene matches. The CDR3 loop reads CATMLAGVEQFF. The CDR3 DNA reads TGTGCCACGATGTTGGCGGGAGTTGAGCAGTTCTTC.

This clonotype was counted many times. The chain joins TRBV20-1 to TRBJ2-1, with 8 nucleotides matching TRBD1. The junction had 7 bases not matched to a gene; V was cut back by 6 bases and J by 15 bases. CDR1 is DFQATT and CDR2 is SNEGSKA in the germline V gene (reference sequence). CDR3 length: 10 residues. The CDR3 is CSAETGVSFF. Written as DNA, the CDR3 is TGCAGTGCGGAGACAGGGGTTTCGTTCTTC.

This clonotype appeared many times. The genes are TRBV29-1 and TRBJ2-5; TRBD2 aligns across 7 bases. The CDR3 covers 16 residues. V dropped 4 bases and J dropped 0; count of bases not matched to a gene: 11. Germline assignment: CDR1 SQVTM and CDR2 ANQGSEA. The CDR3 sequence is CSVASDGGTYQETQYF. The CDR3 DNA reads TGCAGCGTTGCATCCGACGGGGGGACGTACCAAGAGACCCAGTACTTC. The whole variable domain, remainder taken from reference TRBV29-1 and TRBJ2-5, is SAVISQKPSRDICQRGTSLTIQCQVDSQVTMMFWYRQQPGQSLTLIATANQGSEATYESGFVIDKFPISRPNLTFSTLTVSNMSPEDSSIYLCSVASDGGTYQETQYFGPGTRLLVL.

This clonotype was seen repeatedly, ten times or more. The gene calls are TRBV5-4 and TRBJ2-3, with 12 nucleotides matching TRBD2. Losses at the gene ends were 4 bases for V and 2 bases for J; bases not matched to a gene: 5. The CDR3 extends over 16 amino acids. Germline CDR1 and CDR2: SGHNT and YYREEE (reference sequence). In DNA form, the CDR3 reads TGTGCCAGCAGCCGTGGACTAGCGGGGACCACAGATACGCAGTATTTT. It codes for CASSRGLAGTTDTQYF.

This chain connects TRBV27 to TRBJ1-5; TRBD1 might be the D (6 bases). V was clipped by 6 bases and J by 6 bases, with 15 bases between them. The CDR3 is made up of 14 amino acids. Germline CDR1 and CDR2: MNHEY and SMNVEV (reference sequence). CDR3 amino acids: CASSPGALGQPQHF. As DNA, the CDR3 is TGTGCCAGCAGCCCAGGGGCCCTGGGTCAGCCCCAGCATTTT.

This clonotype was observed many times. V gene TRBV6-5 combines with J gene TRBJ1-2; D is possibly TRBD1 (5 bases). Germline values: CDR1 MNHEY, CDR2 SVGAGI. The CDR3 is 12 residues long. Trimming removed 10 bases from V and 8 bases from J, with 17 bases in between. The CDR3 DNA reads as TGTGCCACTTGGGACCGCGCCCGGGGCTACACCTTC. Its translation: CATWDRARGYTF.

This clonotype was counted at least ten times. A much bigger clone sits one base away, suggesting this may be a read error. Because it lacks the conserved phenylalanine or tryptophan at the end, this CDR3 is likely a read error. The chain couples TRBV12-3 or TRBV12-4 to TRBJ2-1, with D perhaps matching TRBD1 or TRBD2 (5 bases each). This CDR3 region has 14 residues. Trimming cost V 6 bases and J 7 bases, with 16 bases left between them. The chain's CDR3 is CASRLRDQRNEQFC. The CDR3 region has the DNA TGTGCCAGCAGGCTCCGGGACCAGCGGAATGAGCAGTTCTGC.

This clonotype was counted ten times or more. V gene TRBV14 combines with J gene TRBJ1-2; 7 positions match TRBD1. Germline values: CDR1 SGHDN, CDR2 FVKESK. The CDR3 is 15 amino acids. V dropped 4 bases and J dropped 4; count of bases not matched to a gene: 9. CDR3 sequence: CASSREGARGYGYTF. DNA of the CDR3: TGTGCCAGCAGCCGGGAGGGGGCGCGAGGCTATGGCTACACCTTC.

Ten or more counts support this clonotype. The rearrangement uses TRBV20-1 and TRBJ2-3; TRBD1 matches at 8 bases. The CDR3 extends over 16 amino acids. J was trimmed by 6 bases and V by 3 bases; bases with no gene match: 14. Germline V gene data show CDR1 as DFQATT and CDR2 as SNEGSKA (reference sequence). The CDR3 loop is CSARSRGRNLVDTQYF. In nucleotides, the CDR3 is TGCAGTGCTAGGAGCAGGGGGCGAAATTTAGTGGATACGCAGTATTTT.

This clonotype was counted at least ten times. V and J are TRBV10-3 and TRBJ2-1; the D gene is possibly TRBD2 (6 bases). CDR1 is ENHRY, CDR2 SYGVKD, per germline. With 6 bases removed from V and 5 bases from J, the gap between germline ends came to 11 bases. The CDR3 has 13 amino acids. CDR3 sequence: CAIRAGSNNEQFF. DNA of the CDR3: TGTGCCATCAGGGCCGGGAGCAACAATGAGCAGTTCTTC.

This clonotype has a handful of counts. The V gene is TRBV5-1, the J gene TRBJ2-1; a possible D gene is TRBD2 (6 bases). V was pared by 5 bases and J by 9 bases, with 9 bases between. Per the germline V gene, CDR1 is SGHRS and CDR2 is YFSETQ. This CDR3 spans 11 amino acids. The CDR3 here is CASREGPEQFF. The CDR3, as DNA: TGCGCCAGCAGGGAGGGCCCTGAGCAGTTCTTC.

This clonotype showed up many times. The V call is TRBV6-5, the J call TRBJ2-3; TRBD2 matches at 8 bases. The germline V gene has CDR1 MNHEY and CDR2 SVGAGI. V shed 6 bases, J shed 6 bases, and the junction held 14 bases outside the gene matches. The CDR3 loop spans 16 amino acids. CDR3 amino acids: CASSQRGGLRVDTQYF. The CDR3 DNA reads as TGTGCCAGCAGCCAACGGGGGGGCCTGAGAGTCGATACGCAGTATTTT.

This clonotype showed up many times. The rearrangement links TRBV5-1 to TRBJ1-1, with a possible D match to TRBD1 (6 bases). The germline V gene encodes CDR1 SGHRS and CDR2 YFSETQ. The length of the CDR3 is 14 residues. The V end lost 4 bases, the J end lost 0 bases, and 10 bases lay between the germline ends. In DNA, the CDR3 is TGCGCCAGCAGCCGGGACACCATGAACACTGAAGCTTTCTTT. It codes for CASSRDTMNTEAFF.

In this sample, this clonotype turned up a few times. The rearrangement uses TRBV15 and TRBJ1-2; D ambiguous. Per germline, CDR1 LNHNV and CDR2 YYDKDF (reference sequence). CDR3 size: 14 residues. Trimming pared 0 bases from V and 2 bases from J, leaving 7 bases between. The CDR3 sequence: CATSRDFLNYGYTF. The CDR3, as DNA: TGTGCCACCAGCAGAGATTTCTTGAACTATGGCTACACCTTC.

This clonotype occurred many times. The gene calls are TRBV5-1 and TRBJ2-7, with D perhaps TRBD2 (8 bases). V lost 5 bases, J lost 7 bases, and 16 bases lay in between. The CDR3 contains 13 residues. CDR1 and CDR2 from the germline V gene are SGHRS and YFSETQ. The CDR3 bases are TGCGCCAGCAGGCCCAGCGGGGGACAGGAGCAGTACTTC. This gives the protein CASRPSGGQEQYF.

The sample holds many counts of this clonotype. This chain joins TRBV20-1 and TRBJ1-2, with 10 bases aligning to TRBD1. The CDR3 sequence is 15 residues long. Per the germline V gene, CDR1 is DFQATT and CDR2 is SNEGSKA (reference sequence). Losses at the gene ends were 0 bases for V and 7 bases for J; bases not matched to a gene: 8. CDR3: CSARDPTRQGAGYTF. The CDR3 nucleotides read TGCAGTGCTAGAGATCCCACGAGACAGGGGGCTGGCTACACCTTC.

The sample holds many counts of this clonotype. The chain carries TRBV5-1 and TRBJ2-1, with 11 positions matching TRBD2. The CDR3 totals 15 residues. Trimming cost V 2 bases and J 6 bases; bases outside gene matches: 4. Germline V gene data show CDR1 as SGHRS and CDR2 as YFSETQ. CDR3 sequence: CASSFTGTSGNEQFF. Here the CDR3 DNA reads TGCGCCAGCAGCTTCACCGGGACTAGCGGCAATGAGCAGTTCTTC.

This clonotype has at least ten counts. J is TRBJ2-2 and V is TRBV27; 8 nucleotides match TRBD2. V shed 3 bases, J shed 8 bases, and the junction held 11 bases outside the gene matches. Germline CDR1 MNHEY, CDR2 SMNVEV (reference sequence). CDR3 length equals 16 residues. The CDR3 loop reads CASSFWGLVSTGELFF. The CDR3, as DNA: TGTGCCAGCAGTTTCTGGGGACTAGTATCAACTGGGGAGCTGTTTTTT.

A word on this clonotype: Just one base apart from a much larger clone, this may be a read error. The V call is TRBV29-1, the J call TRBJ2-3; D is unclear. V dropped 4 bases and J dropped 2 bases, with 4 bases sitting between them. Germline V gene data show CDR1 as SQVTM and CDR2 as ANQGSEA. The CDR3 extends over 11 amino acids. This CDR3 is CSVVHTDTQYF. The DNA of the CDR3 is TGCAGCGTTGTCCACACAGATACGCAGTATTTT.

This clonotype occurred many times. The rearrangement links TRBV3-1 to TRBJ2-5; D is unresolved. This CDR3 is 14 amino acids long. V lost 4 bases to trimming and J lost 3 bases, with 12 bases between them. CDR1 and CDR2 from the germline V gene are LGHDT and YNNKEL (reference sequence). The DNA for the CDR3 is TGTGCCAGCAGCCGGAGTGGGGTAGAAGAGACCCAGTACTTC. It yields the protein CASSRSGVEETQYF.